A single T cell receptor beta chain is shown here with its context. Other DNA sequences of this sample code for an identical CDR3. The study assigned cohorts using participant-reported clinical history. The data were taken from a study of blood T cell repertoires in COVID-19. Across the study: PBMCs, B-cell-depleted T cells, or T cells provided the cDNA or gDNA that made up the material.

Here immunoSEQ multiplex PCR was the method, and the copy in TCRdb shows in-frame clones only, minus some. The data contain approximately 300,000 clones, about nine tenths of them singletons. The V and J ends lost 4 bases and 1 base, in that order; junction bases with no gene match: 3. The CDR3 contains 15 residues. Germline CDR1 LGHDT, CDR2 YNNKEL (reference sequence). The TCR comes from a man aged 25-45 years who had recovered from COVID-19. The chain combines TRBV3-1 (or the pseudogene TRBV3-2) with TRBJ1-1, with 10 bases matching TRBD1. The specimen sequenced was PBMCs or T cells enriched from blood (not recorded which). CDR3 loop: CASSPRDRGNTEAFF. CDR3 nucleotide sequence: TGTGCCAGCAGCCCAAGGGACAGGGGGAACACTGAAGCTTTCTTT.